The text below deals with one TCR beta chain. Its antigen is unknown. PCR was performed using 60 Vbeta and 13 Jbeta primers. Sequencing was performed with immunoSEQ multiplex PCR; in TCRdb, only in-frame clones are kept and a portion is missing. The sample carries 90,000 to 120,000 clones, 9.5% to 13% recorded once. The sample comes from a study of cytomegalovirus exposure and HLA in healthy donors. Overall study findings and caveats: In a later analysis, HLA-C alleles had the fewest associated TCRs, DRB1 alleles the most.

Germline CDR1 reads LGHNT; CDR2 reads FRNRAP. The V and J ends lost 3 bases and 1 base, in that order; junction bases with no gene match: 5. This CDR3 has 16 amino acids. The rearrangement links TRBV12-5 to TRBJ2-3; 9 bases are a match to TRBD2. Input material: PBMCs. The TCR was taken from a man aged 35 to 55 in good health and CMV-seropositive. For the CDR3, the DNA is TGTGCTAGTGGTTTCTGGGCTAGCGGGGGCACAGATACGCAGTATTTT. Translating it yields CASGFWASGGTDTQYF.